The clone carrying this T cell receptor (beta chain) was counted only a few times. The target antigen is unknown. This record comes from a study of identical twins. The study, taken as a whole, reports: Excess sharing by twins proved weaker in beta out-of-frame sequences.

The CDR3 consists of 14 residues. CDR1 DFQATT and CDR2 SNEGSKA come from the germline V gene (reference sequence). J was trimmed by 3 bases and V by 6 bases; bases with no gene match: 10. TCRdb processed the 5' RACE reads anew with MiXCR; each CDR3 protein has one entry. The table lists approximately 700,000 distinct CDR3 sequences, 15% to 20% of them singletons. The same specimen was also included in a second study, on T cells expressing NK-cell markers. That study reports: Of eight sequenced donors, seven were HCMV-seropositive and one HCMV-seronegative.

The TCR comes from a woman aged 18-29 years in good health. Sequenced input: PBMCs. The gene calls are TRBV20-1 and TRBJ2-5; 7 bases are a match to TRBD1. The chain's CDR3 is CSARPRTGEETQYF. As DNA, the CDR3 is TGCAGTGCGAGACCCCGGACAGGAGAAGAGACCCAGTACTTC.